Listed here are 22 T cell receptor beta chains from one sample, sequenced in a study of blood T cell repertoires in COVID-19. Generated by immunoSEQ multiplex PCR, the TCRdb table keeps only in-frame clones and is missing some. In the table there are 250,000 to 350,000 clones, about 85% of which are singletons. The sample consisted of peripheral blood. These receptors came from a woman aged 45-60 years who had recovered from COVID-19.

V gene TRBV4-1 combines with J gene TRBJ1-2; possible D gene TRBD1, 5 bases. The V gene lost 0 bases and the J gene lost 3 bases, with 11 bases spanning the gap. CDR1 is MGHRA and CDR2 is YSYEKL in the germline V gene. This CDR3 is 15 amino acids long. The DNA for the CDR3 is TGCGCCAGCAGCCAAGATCGACAGACTTACTATGGCTACACCTTC. It translates to CASSQDRQTYYGYTF.

The chain combines TRBV6-5 with TRBJ2-1; TRBD2 agrees at 14 bases. CDR1 is MNHEY, CDR2 SVGAGI, per germline. The V and J ends lost 3 bases and 10 bases, in that order; junction bases with no gene match: 8. This CDR3 is built from 16 residues. In nucleotides, the CDR3 is TGTGCCAGCAGTTATACAGGACTAGCGGGGGGTTCGGAGCAGTTCTTC. Its protein is CASSYTGLAGGSEQFF.

The V gene is TRBV18, the J gene TRBJ2-7; 7 bases map to TRBD1. V lost 4 bases, J lost 5 bases, and 8 bases stayed unmatched. Germline V gives CDR1 KGHSH, CDR2 LQKENI. CDR3 length: 14 amino acids. The CDR3 loop is CASSQNPQGDEQYF. As DNA, the CDR3 is TGTGCCAGCTCACAAAACCCGCAGGGGGACGAGCAGTACTTC.

V is TRBV29-1 and J is TRBJ2-2; TRBD1 is a possible D gene (6 bases). V lost 7 bases and J lost 1, with 7 bases in between. Germline V gives CDR1 SQVTM, CDR2 ANQGSEA. This CDR3 has 12 residues. CDR3 in amino acids: CSGQVNTGELFF. CDR3 bases: TGCAGCGGACAGGTGAACACCGGGGAGCTGTTTTTT.

The table lists this clone with a count of one. The chain couples TRBV4-2 to TRBJ2-2; 11 bases are shared with TRBD1. Germline V gives CDR1 LGHNA, CDR2 YNFKEQ. V lost 4 bases to trimming and J lost 0 bases; unmatched junction nucleotides: 7. The CDR3 covers 18 residues. CDR3 protein: CASSLRTGGIANTGELFF. The CDR3 bases are TGTGCCAGCAGCCTCCGGACAGGGGGCATTGCGAACACCGGGGAGCTGTTTTTT.

The chain recombines TRBV5-1 with TRBJ2-7, with TRBD2 matching over 13 bases. The CDR3 consists of 17 residues. V was pared by 2 bases and J by 3 bases, with 8 bases of the junction left unmatched. The germline V gene has CDR1 SGHRS and CDR2 YFSETQ. The CDR3 spells CASSFGTSGTSLYEQYF. The CDR3 DNA reads as TGCGCCAGCAGCTTCGGGACTAGCGGGACTTCACTCTACGAGCAGTACTTC.

This clone was counted a single time. The V and J genes are TRBV19 and TRBJ2-3, with 14 bases fitting TRBD2. CDR1 and CDR2 from the germline V gene are LNHDA and SQIVND (reference sequence). The CDR3 consists of 15 residues. Trimming at V came to 6 bases and at J to 3 bases, leaving 2 bases not matched to a gene. In DNA form, the CDR3 reads TGTGCCAGTAGGCGGACTAGCGGGGGGACAGATACGCAGTATTTT. Its protein product is CASRRTSGGTDTQYF.

V is TRBV19 and J is TRBJ2-7, with D tentatively TRBD2 (6 bases). Per the germline V gene, CDR1 is LNHDA and CDR2 is SQIVND (reference sequence). V lost 4 bases and J 6 bases, leaving 13 bases between the germline ends. The CDR3 is 13 amino acids. CDR3 sequence: CASSTELATEQYF. The CDR3 nucleotides read TGTGCCAGTAGTACCGAACTAGCTACCGAGCAGTACTTC.

The chain couples TRBV4-3 to TRBJ2-5; D may be TRBD2 (6 bases). CDR1 LGHNA and CDR2 YSLEER come from the germline V gene. The CDR3 runs to 14 residues. V was cut by 3 bases and J by 3 bases, with 11 bases left in between. The CDR3 coding sequence is TGCGCCAGCAGCCATGGACTAATCGAAGAGACCCAGTACTTC. Its translation is CASSHGLIEETQYF.

The V call is TRBV7-9, the J call TRBJ1-2; 8 nucleotides align to TRBD1. V shed 5 bases and J 0 bases; nucleotides not matched to a gene: 11. CDR1 SEHNR and CDR2 FQNEAQ come from the germline V gene (reference sequence). CDR3 length: 17 residues. The CDR3 reads CASSPQGAEKPNYGYTF. CDR3 DNA: TGTGCCAGCAGCCCTCAGGGGGCCGAAAAACCTAACTATGGCTACACCTTC.

This chain uses TRBV5-1 with TRBJ2-7; 9 bases map to TRBD1. The J segment lost 6 bases and the V segment lost 10 bases, leaving 8 bases of the junction unmatched. CDR1 and CDR2 from the germline V gene are SGHRS and YFSETQ. The CDR3 extends over 12 amino acids. The CDR3 protein is CADPGQGTEQYF. CDR3 sequence (DNA): TGCGCCGATCCGGGACAGGGTACCGAGCAGTACTTC.

The genes are TRBV2 and TRBJ2-7; D possibly corresponds to TRBD1 (6 bases). CDR3 length: 14 amino acids. Germline V lookup: CDR1 SNHLY, CDR2 FYNNEI. Trimming cost V 4 bases and J 4 bases, with 14 bases left between them. CDR3 loop: CASSGQAETYEQYF. The CDR3 nucleotides read TGTGCCAGCAGTGGACAGGCAGAAACTTACGAGCAGTACTTC.

Here the CDR3 DNA reads TGTGCCATCAGTGAGTCGGGGACTAGCGGTCACGAGCAGTACTTC. This sequence encodes CAISESGTSGHEQYF. The chain has TRBV10-3 and TRBJ2-7; 11 bases map to TRBD2. This CDR3 region has 15 residues. J lost 5 bases, V lost 0 bases, and 3 bases had no gene match. Germline-derived CDR1 and CDR2 are ENHRY and SYGVKD.

This rearrangement joins TRBV6-2 or TRBV6-3 to TRBJ1-2; 7 bases are shared with TRBD1. The CDR3 is made up of 13 amino acids. CDR1 is MNHEY and CDR2 is SVGEGT in the germline V gene. The V and J ends lost 2 bases and 7 bases, in that order; junction bases with no gene match: 4. CDR3 protein: CASSYRQGGGYTF. Here the CDR3 DNA reads TGTGCCAGCAGTTACCGACAGGGAGGTGGCTACACCTTC.

The CDR3 nucleotides read TGTGCCAGCAGCTCCGTGACAGGGGGGTATGGCTACACCTTC. Residues: CASSSVTGGYGYTF. J is TRBJ1-2 and V is TRBV11-2; TRBD1 aligns across 9 bases. The CDR3 sequence is 14 residues long. Germline lookup yields CDR1 SGHAT and CDR2 FQNNGV. The V gene end was trimmed by 4 bases and the J gene end by 5 bases; junction bases not matched to a gene: 5. The full variable domain, its missing parts supplied by reference TRBV11-2 and TRBJ1-2, is EAGVAQSPRYKIIEKRQSVAFWCNPISGHATLYWYQQILGQGPKLLIQFQNNGVVDDSQLPKDRFSAERLKGVDSTLKIQPAKLEDSAVYLCASSSVTGGYGYTFGSGTRLTVV.

The chain is built from TRBV29-1 and TRBJ2-1; D is uncertain. CDR1 SQVTM and CDR2 ANQGSEA come from the germline V gene. This CDR3 comprises 12 residues. V lost 3 bases and J 10 bases, leaving 13 bases between the germline ends. As DNA, the CDR3 is TGCAGCGTTGAGGTTACGAGACAAGAGCAGTTCTTC. Protein sequence: CSVEVTRQEQFF.

The chain uses TRBV5-1 and TRBJ1-1; 8 bases are a match to TRBD1. Trimming at V came to 0 bases and at J to 9 bases, leaving 16 bases not matched to a gene. The CDR3 spans 17 residues. The germline CDR1 and CDR2 sequences are SGHRS and YFSETQ. CDR3 sequence: CASSLGVIGQGPPQAFF. The CDR3 DNA reads as TGCGCCAGCAGCTTGGGGGTTATAGGACAGGGACCCCCACAAGCTTTCTTT.

The chain uses TRBV28 and TRBJ1-5, with D tentatively TRBD1 (6 bases). This CDR3 is built from 12 residues. V lost 5 bases and J lost 5, with 7 bases in between. The germline gives CDR1 MDHEN, CDR2 SYDVKM. The CDR3 sequence: CASSTGYQPQHF. DNA for the CDR3: TGTGCCAGCAGTACAGGGTATCAGCCCCAGCATTTT.

The rearrangement links TRBV9 to TRBJ2-1; 9 bases map to TRBD2. This CDR3 has 16 residues. Germline V gene lookup returns CDR1 SGDLS and CDR2 YYNGEE. The junction had 7 bases not matched to a gene; V was cut back by 6 bases and J by 0 bases. CDR3 protein: CASNPGSGSSYNEQFF. DNA of the CDR3: TGTGCCAGCAACCCCGGTAGCGGGAGCTCCTACAATGAGCAGTTCTTC. Drawing the rest from reference TRBV9 and TRBJ2-1, the complete variable domain is DSGVTQTPKHLITATGQRVTLRCSPRSGDLSVYWYQQSLDQGLQFLIQYYNGEERAKGNILERFSAQQFPDLHSELNLSSLELGDSALYFCASNPGSGSSYNEQFFGPGTRLTVL.

This clone was detected only a few times. The genes are TRBV24-1 and TRBJ2-3; D remains unclear. This CDR3 has 14 amino acids. Trimming removed 9 bases from V and 4 bases from J, with 16 bases in between. CDR1 is KGHDR and CDR2 is SFDVKD in the germline V gene. CDR3 nucleotides: TGTGCCACCCCGGTTGCTCAAACCCCAGATACGCAGTATTTT. Amino acid sequence: CATPVAQTPDTQYF.

This clone was counted many times. The rearrangement joins TRBV11-1 to TRBJ2-5; weak D call: TRBD1 (6 bases). The CDR3 sequence is 14 residues long. Trimming removed 5 bases from V and 2 bases from J, with 12 bases in between. Germline V lookup: CDR1 SGHAT, CDR2 FQDESV (reference sequence). CDR3 nucleotide sequence: TGTGCCAGCAGCACAGGGTTACGGCAAGAGACCCAGTACTTC. Its protein product is CASSTGLRQETQYF. The whole variable domain, remainder taken from reference TRBV11-1 and TRBJ2-5, is EAEVAQSPRYKITEKSQAVAFWCDPISGHATLYWYRQILGQGPELLVQFQDESVVDDSQLPKDRFSAERLKGVDSTLKIQPAELGDSAMYLCASSTGLRQETQYFGPGTRLLVL.

The chain couples TRBV19 to TRBJ1-2, with TRBD1 matching 8 bases. The CDR3 totals 15 residues. V trimming: 1 base; J trimming: 6 bases; junction bases outside the gene matches: 7. The germline gives CDR1 LNHDA, CDR2 SQIVND (reference sequence). The CDR3: CASSIVWTGSDGYTF. Here the CDR3 DNA reads TGTGCCAGTAGTATAGTTTGGACAGGGTCGGATGGCTACACCTTC.